This TCR beta chain was identified in a study of T cells in Graves' hyperthyroidism and ophthalmopathy. This CDR3 comprises 16 residues. CDR1 is MNHEY and CDR2 is SMNVEV in the germline V gene (reference sequence). Unmatched junction bases numbered 7, after V lost 6 bases and J lost 2 bases. Researchers defined stable Graves' hyperthyroidism as no ophthalmopathy progression within 18 months. At least ten counts were recorded for this clonotype. There were TCR beta CDR3 regions amplified from RNA transcripts. The HTBI primer set served for first-round RT-PCR of the TCR CDR3. Via MiXCR, TCRdb re-called the multiplex PCR reads, giving one row per CDR3 protein. The sample has fewer than 600,000 distinct CDR3 sequences; 13% to 15% are singletons.

This TCR came from a woman younger than 35 with Graves' hyperthyroidism. The sequenced sample consisted of blood. V and J are TRBV27 and TRBJ2-6, with 7 bases fitting TRBD1. The chain's CDR3 is CASSEKQGTGANVLTF. For the CDR3, the DNA is TGTGCCAGCAGCGAAAAACAGGGGACTGGGGCCAACGTCCTGACTTTC.